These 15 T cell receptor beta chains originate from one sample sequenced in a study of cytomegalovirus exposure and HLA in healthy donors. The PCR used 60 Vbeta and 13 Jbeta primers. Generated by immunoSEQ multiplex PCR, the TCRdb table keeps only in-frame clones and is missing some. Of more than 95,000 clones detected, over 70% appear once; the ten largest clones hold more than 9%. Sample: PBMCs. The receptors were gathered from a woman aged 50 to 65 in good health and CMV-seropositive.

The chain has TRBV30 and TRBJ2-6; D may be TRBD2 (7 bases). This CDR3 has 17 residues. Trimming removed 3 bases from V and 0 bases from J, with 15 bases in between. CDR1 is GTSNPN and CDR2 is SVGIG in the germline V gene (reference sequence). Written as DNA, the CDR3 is TGTGCCTGGAGAGGGGGGGCCTTCCTCTCTGGGGCCAACGTCCTGACTTTC. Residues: CAWRGGAFLSGANVLTF.

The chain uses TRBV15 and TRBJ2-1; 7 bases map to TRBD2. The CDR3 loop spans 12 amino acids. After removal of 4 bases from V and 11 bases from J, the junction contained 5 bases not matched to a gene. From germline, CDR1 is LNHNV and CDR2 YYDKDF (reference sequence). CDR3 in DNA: TGTGCCACCAGCAAATGGGGGGGAAAGCAGTTCTTC. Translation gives CATSKWGGKQFF.

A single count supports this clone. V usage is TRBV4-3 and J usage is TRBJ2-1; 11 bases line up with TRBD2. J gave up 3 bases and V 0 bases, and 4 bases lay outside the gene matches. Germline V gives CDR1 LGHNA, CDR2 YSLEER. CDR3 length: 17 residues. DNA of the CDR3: TGCGCCAGCAGCCAAGAACTAGCGGGGGCCTACTACAATGAGCAGTTCTTC. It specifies CASSQELAGAYYNEQFF.

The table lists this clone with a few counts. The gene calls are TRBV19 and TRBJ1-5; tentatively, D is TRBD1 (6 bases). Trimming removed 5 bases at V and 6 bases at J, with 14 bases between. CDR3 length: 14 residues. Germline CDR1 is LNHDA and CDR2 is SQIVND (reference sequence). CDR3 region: CASSGTGPAQPQHF. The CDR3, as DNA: TGTGCCAGTAGTGGAACAGGGCCGGCTCAGCCCCAGCATTTT.

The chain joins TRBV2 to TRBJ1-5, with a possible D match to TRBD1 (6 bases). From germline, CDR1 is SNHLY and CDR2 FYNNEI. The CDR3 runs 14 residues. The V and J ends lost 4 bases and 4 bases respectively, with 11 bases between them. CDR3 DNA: TGTGCCAGCAGTGTAGAGGGGGATAATCAGCCCCAGCATTTT. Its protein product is CASSVEGDNQPQHF.

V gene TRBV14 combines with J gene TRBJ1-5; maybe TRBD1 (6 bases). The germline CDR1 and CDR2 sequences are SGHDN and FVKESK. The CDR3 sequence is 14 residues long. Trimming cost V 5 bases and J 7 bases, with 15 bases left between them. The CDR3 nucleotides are TGTGCCAGCAGCGCACAGGGCATAGGCCAGCCCCAGCATTTT. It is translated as CASSAQGIGQPQHF.

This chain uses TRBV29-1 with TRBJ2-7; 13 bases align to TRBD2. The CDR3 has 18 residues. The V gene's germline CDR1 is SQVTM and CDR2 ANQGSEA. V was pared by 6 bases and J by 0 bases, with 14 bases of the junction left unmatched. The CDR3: CSVALLAGGLMSSYEQYF. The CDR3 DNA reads TGCAGCGTGGCCTTACTAGCGGGGGGGTTGATGAGCTCCTACGAGCAGTACTTC.

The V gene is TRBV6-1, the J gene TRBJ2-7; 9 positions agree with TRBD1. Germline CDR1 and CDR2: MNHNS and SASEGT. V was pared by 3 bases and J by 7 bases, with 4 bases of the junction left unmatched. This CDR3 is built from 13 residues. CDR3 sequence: CASSDYDRGEQYF. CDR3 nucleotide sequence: TGTGCCAGCAGTGACTACGACAGGGGGGAGCAGTACTTC.

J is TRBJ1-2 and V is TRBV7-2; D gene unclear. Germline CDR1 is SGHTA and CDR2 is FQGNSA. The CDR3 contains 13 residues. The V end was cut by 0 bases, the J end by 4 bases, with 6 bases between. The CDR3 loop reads CASSLAGSYGYTF. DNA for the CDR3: TGTGCCAGCAGCTTAGCTGGGAGCTATGGCTACACCTTC.

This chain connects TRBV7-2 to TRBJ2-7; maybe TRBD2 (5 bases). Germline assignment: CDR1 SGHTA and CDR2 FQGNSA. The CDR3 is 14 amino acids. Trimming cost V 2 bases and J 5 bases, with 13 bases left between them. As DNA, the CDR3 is TGTGCCAGCAGCTTAAATTCGGGGATGAACGAGCAGTACTTC. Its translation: CASSLNSGMNEQYF.

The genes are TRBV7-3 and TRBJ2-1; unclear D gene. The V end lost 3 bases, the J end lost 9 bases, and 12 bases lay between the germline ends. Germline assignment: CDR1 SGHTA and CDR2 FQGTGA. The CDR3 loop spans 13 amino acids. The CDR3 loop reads CASSFSNSGEQFF. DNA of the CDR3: TGTGCCAGCAGCTTCTCTAACTCGGGTGAGCAGTTCTTC.

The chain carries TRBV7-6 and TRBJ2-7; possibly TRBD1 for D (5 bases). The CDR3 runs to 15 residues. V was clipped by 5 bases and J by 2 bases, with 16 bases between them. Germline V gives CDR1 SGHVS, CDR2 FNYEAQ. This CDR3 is CASSLGAGQAYEQYF. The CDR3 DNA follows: TGTGCCAGCAGCCTAGGGGCAGGCCAAGCCTACGAGCAGTACTTC.

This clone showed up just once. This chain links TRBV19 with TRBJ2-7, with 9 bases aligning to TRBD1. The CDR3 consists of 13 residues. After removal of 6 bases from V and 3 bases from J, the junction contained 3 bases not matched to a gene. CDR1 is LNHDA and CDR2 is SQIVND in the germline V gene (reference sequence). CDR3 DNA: TGTGCCAGTAGCCGGACAGGGGACTACGAGCAGTACTTC. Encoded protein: CASSRTGDYEQYF.

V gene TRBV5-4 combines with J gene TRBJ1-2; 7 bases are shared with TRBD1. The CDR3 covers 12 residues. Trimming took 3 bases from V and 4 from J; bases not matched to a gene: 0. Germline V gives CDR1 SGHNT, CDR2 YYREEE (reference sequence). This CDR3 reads CASSWDSYGYTF. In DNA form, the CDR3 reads TGTGCCAGCAGCTGGGACAGCTATGGCTACACCTTC.

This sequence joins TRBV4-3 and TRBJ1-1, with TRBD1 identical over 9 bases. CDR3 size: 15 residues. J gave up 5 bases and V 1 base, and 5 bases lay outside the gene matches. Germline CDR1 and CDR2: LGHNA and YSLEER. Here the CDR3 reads CASSQATGGGTEAFF. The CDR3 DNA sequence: TGCGCCAGCAGCCAAGCGACAGGGGGAGGAACTGAAGCTTTCTTT.